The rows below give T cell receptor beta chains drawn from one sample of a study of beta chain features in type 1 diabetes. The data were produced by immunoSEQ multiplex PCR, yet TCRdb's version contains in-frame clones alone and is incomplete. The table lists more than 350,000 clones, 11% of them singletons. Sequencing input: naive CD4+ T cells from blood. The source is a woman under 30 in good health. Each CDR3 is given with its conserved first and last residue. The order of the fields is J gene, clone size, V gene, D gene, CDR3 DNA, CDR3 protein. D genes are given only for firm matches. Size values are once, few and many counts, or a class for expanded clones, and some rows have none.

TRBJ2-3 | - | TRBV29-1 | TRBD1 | TGCAGCGTAAAACAGGGGGTTGGCACAGATACGCAGTATTTT | CSVKQGVGTDTQYF
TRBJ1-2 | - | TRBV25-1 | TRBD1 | TGTGCCAGCAGTGCCACAGGGGGAATTAACTATGGCTACACCTTC | CASSATGGINYGYTF
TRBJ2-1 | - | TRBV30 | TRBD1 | TGTGCCTTGACAGGGGTCTCCTACAATGAGCAGTTCTTC | CALTGVSYNEQFF
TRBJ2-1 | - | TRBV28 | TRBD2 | TGTGCCAGCACTAGCGGAGGGGTACGGGAGCAGTTCTTC | CASTSGGVREQFF
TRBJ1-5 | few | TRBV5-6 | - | TGTGCCAGCAGCTCTGGAACCAGTTGGCAGCCCCAGCATTTT | CASSSGTSWQPQHF
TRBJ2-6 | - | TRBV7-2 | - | TGTGCCAGCAGCCTTACTGCTGGGGCCAACGTCCTGACTTTC | CASSLTAGANVLTF
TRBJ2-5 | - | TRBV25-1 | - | TGTGCCAGCAGTAGCCAGGGAAGGGGACAAGAGACCCAGTACTTC | CASSSQGRGQETQYF
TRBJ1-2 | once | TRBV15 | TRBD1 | TGTGCCACCAGCACGCGGACAGGGAGGTCTGAGGGCTACACCTTC | CATSTRTGRSEGYTF
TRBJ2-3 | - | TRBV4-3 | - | TGCGCCAGCAGCCAAGGTGGCTTCTCAGATACGCAGTATTTT | CASSQGGFSDTQYF
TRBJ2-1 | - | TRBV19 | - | TGTGCCAGTAGTATAGGCAATTACAATGAGCAGTTCTTC | CASSIGNYNEQFF
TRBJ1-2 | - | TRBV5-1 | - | TGCGCCAGCAGCCTAAACGTGGTAGAAGGAGGCTACACCTTC | CASSLNVVEGGYTF
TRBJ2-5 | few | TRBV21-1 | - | TGTGCCAGCAGCATTTGGGGCTTACAAGAGACCCAGTACTTC | CASSIWGLQETQYF
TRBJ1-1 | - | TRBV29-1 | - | TGCAGCGTTGGAGCGCATAGGCGAACTGAAGCTTTCTTT | CSVGAHRRTEAFF
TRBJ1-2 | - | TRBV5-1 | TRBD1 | TGCGCCAGCCGCTATACAGGGGATAGCTATGGCTACACCTTC | CASRYTGDSYGYTF
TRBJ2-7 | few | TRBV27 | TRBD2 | TGTGCCAGCAGTTCGGGACTAGCTGCAAGCGAGCAGTACTTC | CASSSGLAASEQYF
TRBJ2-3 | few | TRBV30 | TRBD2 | TGTGCCTGGAGTGTACACGTAGCGGGAGGAGATACGCAGTATTTT | CAWSVHVAGGDTQYF
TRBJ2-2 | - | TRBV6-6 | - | TGTGCCAGCAGTTACGGGGACACCGGGGAGCTGTTTTTT | CASSYGDTGELFF
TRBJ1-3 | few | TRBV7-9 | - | TGTGCCAGCAGCTTAGGCATCTCTGGAAACACCATATATTTT | CASSLGISGNTIYF
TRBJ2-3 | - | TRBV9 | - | TGTGCCAGCAGCGCGACGGGGGATACGCAGTATTTT | CASSATGDTQYF
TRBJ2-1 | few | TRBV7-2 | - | TGTGCCAGCTCCTACAGACCTAGTACCTCCGACAATGAGCAGTTCTTC | CASSYRPSTSDNEQFF